Sequencing of this T cell receptor beta chain was carried out in a study of Ad26.COV2.S vaccination and SARS-CoV-2 variants. Across the study: Once, or twice with 56 days between doses, Ad26.COV2.S was given intramuscularly. Study results and limitations: Vaccinees showed greater spike-specific TCR breadth than placebo recipients.

A word on this clone: Its antigen is still unknown.

The treatment here: around 19 received Ad26.COV2.S at low or high dose, single or two shots; roughly five received placebo; per-sample allocation not given. Sampling was done on day 63 after the first vaccine or placebo injection. Ad26 vector vaccine expressed Wuhan-strain SARS-CoV-2 spike. The V segment lost 7 bases and the J segment 0 bases; nucleotides outside the gene matches: 9. Germline values: CDR1 SEHNR, CDR2 FQNEAQ (reference sequence). The CDR3 is 15 residues long. Assay: immunoSEQ multiplex PCR; the TCRdb copy retains only in-frame clones and omits some. The profile shows over 450,000 clones, around 89% of them singletons.

The material sequenced was peripheral blood, taken in a trial of Ad26.COV2.S vaccine versus placebo. The receptor's source is a person between 18 and 60 years old who received the Ad26.COV2.S COVID-19 vaccine or a placebo. This chain uses TRBV7-9 with TRBJ2-7; 7 bases are shared with TRBD1. DNA of the CDR3: TGTGCCAGCACCCCATCGGGACAGTTCTCCTACGAGCAGTACTTC. Protein sequence: CASTPSGQFSYEQYF.